The 2 T cell receptor beta chains presented below share a single source sample, sequenced in a study of cytomegalovirus exposure and HLA in healthy donors. Vbeta (60) and Jbeta (13) primers were used in the PCR. TCRdb's table, derived via immunoSEQ multiplex PCR, lists solely in-frame clones and lacks some. The sample has roughly 150,000 clones; 73% are singletons. Source material: PBMCs. The receptors derive from a woman aged 18-29 years in good health and CMV-seropositive.

The CDR3 DNA sequence: TGTGCCAGCAGCAGAGAAGACGAGCCCTTAGCCTACGAGCAGTACTTC. Amino acid sequence: CASSREDEPLAYEQYF. The V gene is TRBV7-9, the J gene TRBJ2-5; D gene uncertain. The tail of the sequence fits TRBJ2-7 better, so the J call may be wrong. CDR3 length: 16 residues. CDR1 and CDR2 (germline): SEHNR, FQNEAQ (reference sequence).

The chain joins TRBV7-9 to TRBJ1-4, with no clear D. From germline, CDR1 is SEHNR and CDR2 FQNEAQ (reference sequence). The germline V and J ends were trimmed by 1 base and 7 bases, with 4 bases remaining between them. The CDR3 has 12 residues. For the CDR3, the DNA is TGTGCCAGCAGCTTAGGAGTTGAAAAACTGTTTTTT. Amino acid sequence: CASSLGVEKLFF.